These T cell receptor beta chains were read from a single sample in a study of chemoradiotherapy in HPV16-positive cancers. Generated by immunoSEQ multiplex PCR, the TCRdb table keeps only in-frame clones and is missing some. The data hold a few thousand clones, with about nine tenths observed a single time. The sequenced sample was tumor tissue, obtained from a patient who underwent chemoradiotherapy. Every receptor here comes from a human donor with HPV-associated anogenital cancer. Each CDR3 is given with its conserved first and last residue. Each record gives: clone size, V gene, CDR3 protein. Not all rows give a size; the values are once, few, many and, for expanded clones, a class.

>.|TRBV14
CASSPGTRGNEQFF
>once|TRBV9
CASSEPPRIERSYEQYF
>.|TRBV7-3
CASSYTSGRDTQYF
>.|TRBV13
CASSLRGADTAYEQYF
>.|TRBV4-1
CASSQDQGTSGRNIQYF
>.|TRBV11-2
CASSLGGALGQPQHF
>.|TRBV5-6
CASSLVGQETQYF
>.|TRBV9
CASSVQGNTNTGELFF
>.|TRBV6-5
CASSYSGNDEQYF
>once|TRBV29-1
CSVSSLNTEAFF
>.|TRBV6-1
CASSATTGTGVETQYF
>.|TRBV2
CASRVSGGRNQPQHF
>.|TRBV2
CASSESPGSCTF
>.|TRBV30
CAWSVQSGTYEQYF
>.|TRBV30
CAWDVQGGENSPLHF
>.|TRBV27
CASSYQGTTDTQYF
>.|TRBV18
CASSPRQDGSETQYF
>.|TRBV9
CASSPTGTYEQYF
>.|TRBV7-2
CASSLAGWIAGGRSYEQYF
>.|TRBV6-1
CASSETAGGTEAFF
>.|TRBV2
CASGRGTDTQYF
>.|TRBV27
CASSLSITGNQPQHF
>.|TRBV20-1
CSAMVGETQYF
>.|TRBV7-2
CASSKGGTNEKLFF